These 28 T cell receptor beta chains were all obtained from the same sample, sequenced in a study of OX40 agonist ivuxolimab in advanced cancers. Preparation of the library involved the immunoSEQ multiplex PCR assay. Not all clones reach the TCRdb copy of this immuneACCESS table, which keeps in-frame sequences only. Checked studies attribute under half of the gap to unresolved V genes and leave the rest unexplained. This sample has 35,000 to 45,000 clones in its table, and approximately 80% of those were observed once. Under 15% of the sample is held by the ten biggest clonotypes. The specimen comprised CD4+ or CD8+ T cells sorted from blood, sampled in a trial of the OX40 agonist ivuxolimab. All receptors derive from an adult with an advanced solid tumor such as melanoma, head and neck, liver or kidney cancer.

This clone was recorded a few times. The chain links TRBV18 to TRBJ2-2; the D call may be TRBD1 or TRBD2 (6 bases each). The germline CDR1 and CDR2 sequences are KGHSH and LQKENI. The CDR3 totals 14 residues. The V end was cut by 1 base, the J end by 6 bases, with 9 bases between. The CDR3 reads CASSPQGGSGELFF. CDR3 DNA: TGTGCCAGCTCACCACAGGGGGGCTCCGGGGAGCTGTTTTTT.

The rearrangement joins TRBV6-5 to TRBJ2-3; 9 bases are shared with TRBD2. The CDR3 extends over 16 amino acids. V gave up 1 base and J gave up 4 bases; unmatched junction bases: 6. Germline V gives CDR1 MNHEY, CDR2 SVGAGI. CDR3 region: CASSYFAGGRADTQYF. In DNA form, the CDR3 reads TGTGCCAGCAGTTACTTCGCGGGAGGGAGGGCAGATACGCAGTATTTT.

The chain couples TRBV5-6 to TRBJ1-5; D gene uncertain. With 1 base removed from V and 4 bases from J, the gap between germline ends came to 9 bases. This CDR3 has 14 residues. CDR1 and CDR2 (germline): SGHDT, YYEEEE. This CDR3 reads CASSLWLPNQPQHF. The CDR3 nucleotides read TGTGCCAGCAGCTTGTGGCTGCCGAATCAGCCCCAGCATTTT. Using reference TRBV5-6 and TRBJ1-5 for the parts outside the CDR3, the full variable domain is DAGVTQSPTHLIKTRGQQVTLRCSPKSGHDTVSWYQQALGQGPQFIFQYYEEEERQRGNFPDRFSGHQFPNYSSELNVNALLLGDSALYLCASSLWLPNQPQHFGDGTRLSIL.

The chain uses TRBV5-1 and TRBJ2-1; D is uncertain. V lost 2 bases to trimming and J lost 3 bases, with 6 bases between them. Germline CDR1 and CDR2: SGHRS and YFSETQ. There are 13 residues in the CDR3. The CDR3 sequence: CASSLSDYNEQFF. The CDR3 region has the DNA TGCGCCAGCAGCTTATCAGACTACAATGAGCAGTTCTTC.

The CDR3 coding sequence is TGTGCCAGCAGCTTAGTGGCGGGAGGCACCGGGGAGCTGTTTTTT. Amino acids: CASSLVAGGTGELFF. The chain carries TRBV7-9 and TRBJ2-2, with 8 bases fitting TRBD2. The CDR3 sequence is 15 residues long. Germline assignment: CDR1 SEHNR and CDR2 FQNEAQ (reference sequence). V shed 1 base, J shed 4 bases, and the junction held 2 bases outside the gene matches.

Regarding this clone: The junction departs from germline at one end; a sequencing error may be responsible. This chain uses TRBV28 with TRBJ2-1; D uncertain. In germline, CDR1 is MDHEN, CDR2 SYDVKM. CDR3 length equals 11 residues. The CDR3 DNA is TGTGCCAGCAGCCGAAGGGCACGGTGGATCTTC. Its translation: CASSRRARWIF.

The CDR3, as DNA: TGTGCCAGCAGCCTCTACGAGGGACACCATCAAGCCTATGGCTACACCTTC. It yields the protein CASSLYEGHHQAYGYTF. The rearrangement links TRBV9 to TRBJ1-2; D might be TRBD1 (6 bases). The CDR3 totals 17 residues. Per the germline V gene, CDR1 is SGDLS and CDR2 is YYNGEE. Deletions cut 4 bases from V and 4 bases from J, with 23 bases between.

The V call is TRBV2, the J call TRBJ2-6, with 7 bases matching TRBD1. Trimming at V came to 6 bases and at J to 2 bases, leaving 13 bases not matched to a gene. The CDR3 is 18 residues long. The germline V gene encodes CDR1 SNHLY and CDR2 FYNNEI. The CDR3 reads CASSAPLDRKPGANVLTF. The CDR3 DNA sequence: TGTGCCAGCAGCGCTCCCTTGGACAGGAAACCTGGGGCCAACGTCCTGACTTTC.

The genes are TRBV9 and TRBJ2-5; 11 bases are shared with TRBD2. The germline V gene has CDR1 SGDLS and CDR2 YYNGEE. The CDR3 extends over 15 amino acids. Unmatched junction bases numbered 7, after V lost 4 bases and J lost 5 bases. In nucleotides, the CDR3 is TGTGCCAGCAGCTCGAGACTAGCGGGACGTGAGACCCAGTACTTC. Its translation is CASSSRLAGRETQYF.

The chain combines TRBV11-2 with TRBJ2-1, with 7 bases that match TRBD1. Germline CDR1 and CDR2: SGHAT and FQNNGV. There are 11 residues in the CDR3. The trim removed 4 bases at V and 10 bases at J, leaving 1 base unmatched. The CDR3 loop is CASSSTGEQFF. The CDR3 region has the DNA TGTGCCAGCAGCTCGACAGGGGAGCAGTTCTTC.

This sequence joins TRBV23-1 and TRBJ2-3; maybe TRBD2 (6 bases). TRBV23-1 is an ORF; its function is uncertain. Trimming cost V 4 bases and J 5 bases, with 19 bases left between them. The CDR3 contains 16 residues. The CDR3 sequence is CASSPTPRLVQDTQYF. CDR3 bases: TGCGCCAGCAGTCCAACCCCGAGACTAGTCCAAGATACGCAGTATTTT.

By sample fraction, this clone is medium-sized. V is TRBV4-3 and J is TRBJ1-2, with D perhaps TRBD1 (6 bases). Germline loops: CDR1 LGHNA, CDR2 YSLEER. The CDR3 sequence is 16 residues long. V was shortened by 0 bases and J by 6 bases, with 17 bases between the two germline ends. In DNA form, the CDR3 reads TGCGCCAGCAGCCAAGATCTCAGGGGTTCGTCGGATGGCTACACCTTC. Its protein is CASSQDLRGSSDGYTF.

The V gene is TRBV14, the J gene TRBJ2-1; D remains unclear. Germline CDR1 is SGHDN and CDR2 is FVKESK. V lost 5 bases, J lost 8 bases, and 10 bases lay in between. This CDR3 region has 12 residues. The DNA of the CDR3 is TGTGCCAGCAGCTACCTAGGCCATGAGCAGTTCTTC. Protein sequence: CASSYLGHEQFF.

The gene calls are TRBV5-1 and TRBJ2-5; 11 positions match TRBD2. Germline CDR1 SGHRS, CDR2 YFSETQ. Trimming cost V 6 bases and J 4 bases; bases outside gene matches: 5. The CDR3 loop spans 14 amino acids. The CDR3: CASTPGTSGETQYF. The CDR3 DNA follows: TGCGCCAGCACCCCCGGGACTAGCGGAGAGACCCAGTACTTC.

The chain couples TRBV28 to TRBJ1-1, with D hard to call. Between the trimmed V and J ends, which lost 1 base and 9 bases, there was a span of 24 bases. From germline, CDR1 is MDHEN and CDR2 SYDVKM. CDR3 length equals 17 residues. CDR3 bases: TGTGCCAGCAGTTTATCCTTTACACTGACCGGCTTGCCTAAAGCTTTCTTT. Its translation: CASSLSFTLTGLPKAFF.

The chain joins TRBV5-1 to TRBJ1-1; no reliable D call. The CDR3 has 14 residues. Trimming took off 6 bases at V and 5 bases at J, with 17 bases between the two ends. Per the germline V gene, CDR1 is SGHRS and CDR2 is YFSETQ. The CDR3 region has the DNA TGCGCCAGCACACGTCAAGGGCTGGGGACTGAAGCTTTCTTT. Encoded protein: CASTRQGLGTEAFF.

The rearrangement links TRBV6-6 to TRBJ1-2, with D perhaps matching TRBD1 (5 bases). Trimming removed 3 bases from V and 8 bases from J, with 10 bases in between. Looked up from germline, CDR1 is MNHNY and CDR2 is SVGAGI (reference sequence). This CDR3 spans 12 amino acids. The CDR3 nucleotides are TGTGCCAGCAGTTATGGAGGGGCAGGCTACACCTTC. Amino acid sequence: CASSYGGAGYTF.

The rearrangement joins TRBV29-1 to TRBJ2-5, with 8 bases aligning to TRBD1. CDR1 and CDR2 (germline): SQVTM, ANQGSEA. V lost 6 bases to trimming and J lost 5 bases; unmatched junction nucleotides: 11. The CDR3 is 14 residues long. CDR3 DNA sequence: TGCAGCGTATCTAGGACAGGGTCGCCCGAGACCCAGTACTTC. Amino acid sequence: CSVSRTGSPETQYF.

The genes are TRBV5-5 and TRBJ2-1, with unresolved D. Trimming removed 5 bases from V and 0 bases from J, with 15 bases in between. This CDR3 has 16 residues. In germline, CDR1 is SGHKS, CDR2 YYEKEE (reference sequence). CDR3 sequence (DNA): TGTGCCAGCAGGCTAGGATCCTCGGCCTCCTACAATGAGCAGTTCTTC. It is translated as CASRLGSSASYNEQFF. The full variable domain, with the rest looked up from reference TRBV5-5 and TRBJ2-1, is DAGVTQSPTHLIKTRGQQVTLRCSPISGHKSVSWYQQVLGQGPQFIFQYYEKEERGRGNFPDRFSARQFPNYSSELNVNALLLGDSALYLCASRLGSSASYNEQFFGPGTRLTVL.

The V gene is TRBV7-9, the J gene TRBJ1-2; possibly TRBD1 for D (5 bases). Germline loops: CDR1 SEHNR, CDR2 FQNEAQ (reference sequence). Between the trimmed V and J ends, which lost 3 bases and 8 bases, there was a span of 16 bases. The CDR3 consists of 14 residues. The CDR3 loop reads CASSFDSKAEGYTF. As DNA, the CDR3 is TGTGCCAGCAGCTTTGACAGTAAGGCGGAGGGCTACACCTTC.

This sequence joins TRBV7-6 and TRBJ2-3; D is ambiguous. The length of the CDR3 is 11 residues. The germline gives CDR1 SGHVS, CDR2 FNYEAQ. Trimming left V 3 bases short and J 5 bases short, with 3 bases between. The CDR3 here is CASSFIDTQYF. In DNA form, the CDR3 reads TGTGCCAGCAGCTTTATAGATACGCAGTATTTT.

Comments on this clone: One end of the junction does not line up with germline, which may come from a read error. Other DNA sequences in the sample encode the same CDR3. The gene calls are TRBV18 and TRBJ1-2; TRBD1 might be the D (5 bases). The CDR3 covers 15 residues. Germline V lookup: CDR1 KGHSH, CDR2 LQKENI. CDR3 nucleotide sequence: TGTGCCAGCTCACGAGAGGGGAATTCAGACTATGGCTATACCTTC. Protein product: CASSREGNSDYGYTF.

J is TRBJ2-2 and V is TRBV28; the D gene is possibly TRBD1 (5 bases). The CDR3 covers 16 residues. Trimming removed 3 bases from V and 8 bases from J, with 19 bases in between. In germline, CDR1 is MDHEN, CDR2 SYDVKM. DNA for the CDR3: TGTGCCAGCAGTTTTACCGCTTCAGGGATCACTGGGGAGCTGTTTTTT. Protein product: CASSFTASGITGELFF.

The genes are TRBV10-3 and TRBJ2-3, with TRBD2 identical over 9 bases. Germline lookup yields CDR1 ENHRY and CDR2 SYGVKD. With 0 bases clipped from V and 5 bases from J, the junction kept 9 bases outside the gene matches. CDR3 size: 17 residues. CDR3 DNA: TGTGCCATCAGTGAGTCGACTCGGGGGACTAGCCTAGATACGCAGTATTTT. Its protein product is CAISESTRGTSLDTQYF.

In nucleotides, the CDR3 is TGTGCCAGCAGTGAGACAGGAGGGTTTAATGAAAAACTGTTTTTT. Residues: CASSETGGFNEKLFF. The chain couples TRBV2 to TRBJ1-4, with D maybe TRBD1 (6 bases). Germline loops: CDR1 SNHLY, CDR2 FYNNEI. The CDR3 loop spans 15 amino acids. Trimming removed 3 bases at V and 4 bases at J, with 12 bases between.

This clone was recorded only once. J is TRBJ2-1 and V is TRBV23-1, with D possibly matching TRBD2 (7 bases). TRBV23-1 is noted as an ORF with a role that remains uncertain. The CDR3 has 17 amino acids. Trimming removed 11 bases at V and 7 bases at J, with 30 bases between. The CDR3 region is CAGNGTPTTNGRNEQFF. The CDR3 DNA is TGCGCCGGCAACGGGACACCTACTACGAACGGGAGGAATGAGCAGTTCTTC.

The chain couples TRBV5-1 to TRBJ2-1; 9 positions match TRBD2. The CDR3 consists of 15 residues. V lost 4 bases to trimming and J lost 4 bases; unmatched junction nucleotides: 6. Germline-derived CDR1 and CDR2 are SGHRS and YFSETQ. The CDR3 DNA is TGCGCCAGCAGCCGACTAGCGGAGGCGTACAATGAGCAGTTCTTC. As protein: CASSRLAEAYNEQFF.

J is TRBJ2-5 and V is TRBV19, with D perhaps TRBD1 or TRBD2 (5 bases each). The CDR3 length is 13 residues. CDR1 and CDR2 from the germline V gene are LNHDA and SQIVND (reference sequence). With 5 bases removed from V and 4 bases from J, the gap between germline ends came to 11 bases. The DNA of the CDR3 is TGTGCCAGTAGTTCTCGAGGGGTAGAGACCCAGTACTTC. This encodes CASSSRGVETQYF.